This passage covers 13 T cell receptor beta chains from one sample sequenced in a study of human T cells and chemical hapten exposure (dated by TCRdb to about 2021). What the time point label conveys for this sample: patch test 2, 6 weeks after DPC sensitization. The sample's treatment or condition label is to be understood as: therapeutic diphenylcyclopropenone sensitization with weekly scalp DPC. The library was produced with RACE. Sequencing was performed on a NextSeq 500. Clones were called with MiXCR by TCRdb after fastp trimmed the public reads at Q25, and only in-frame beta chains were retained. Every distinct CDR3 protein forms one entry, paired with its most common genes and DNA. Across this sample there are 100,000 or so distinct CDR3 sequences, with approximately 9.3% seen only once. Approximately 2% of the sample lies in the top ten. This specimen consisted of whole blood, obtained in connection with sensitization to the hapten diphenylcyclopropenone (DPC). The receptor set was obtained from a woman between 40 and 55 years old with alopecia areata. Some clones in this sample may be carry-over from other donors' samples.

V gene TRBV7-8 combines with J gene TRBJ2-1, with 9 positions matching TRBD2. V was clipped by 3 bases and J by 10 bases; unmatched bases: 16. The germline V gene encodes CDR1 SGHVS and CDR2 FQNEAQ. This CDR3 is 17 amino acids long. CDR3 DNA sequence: TGTGCCAGCAGCTTCAAGAGAGCGGGAGGAGGCGCCTGGGAGCAGTTCTTC. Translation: CASSFKRAGGGAWEQFF.

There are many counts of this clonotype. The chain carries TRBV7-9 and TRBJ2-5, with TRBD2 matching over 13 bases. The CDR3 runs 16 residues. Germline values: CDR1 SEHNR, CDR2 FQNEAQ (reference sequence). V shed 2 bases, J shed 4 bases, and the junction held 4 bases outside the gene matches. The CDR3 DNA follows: TGTGCCAGCAGCTTATCACTAGCGGGAGGGCCAGAGACCCAGTACTTC. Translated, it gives CASSLSLAGGPETQYF.

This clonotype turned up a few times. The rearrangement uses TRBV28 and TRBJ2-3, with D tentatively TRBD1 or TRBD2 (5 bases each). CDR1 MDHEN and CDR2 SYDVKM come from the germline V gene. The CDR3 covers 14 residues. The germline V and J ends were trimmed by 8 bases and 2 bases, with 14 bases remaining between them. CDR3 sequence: CASVRGTATDTQYF. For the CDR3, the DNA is TGTGCCAGCGTCCGAGGGACCGCCACAGATACGCAGTATTTT.

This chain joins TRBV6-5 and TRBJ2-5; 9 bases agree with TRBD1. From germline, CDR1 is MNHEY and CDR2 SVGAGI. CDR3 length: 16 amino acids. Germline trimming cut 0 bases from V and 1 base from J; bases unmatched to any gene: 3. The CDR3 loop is CASSYSTGGVQETQYF. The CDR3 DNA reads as TGTGCCAGCAGTTACTCGACAGGGGGTGTCCAAGAGACCCAGTACTTC.

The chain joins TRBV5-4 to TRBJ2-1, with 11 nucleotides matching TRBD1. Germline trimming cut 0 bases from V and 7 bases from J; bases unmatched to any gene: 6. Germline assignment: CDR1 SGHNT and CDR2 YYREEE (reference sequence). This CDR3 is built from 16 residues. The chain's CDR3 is CASSLVRGQGANEQFF. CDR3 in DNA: TGTGCCAGCAGCTTGGTACGCGGACAGGGGGCAAATGAGCAGTTCTTC.

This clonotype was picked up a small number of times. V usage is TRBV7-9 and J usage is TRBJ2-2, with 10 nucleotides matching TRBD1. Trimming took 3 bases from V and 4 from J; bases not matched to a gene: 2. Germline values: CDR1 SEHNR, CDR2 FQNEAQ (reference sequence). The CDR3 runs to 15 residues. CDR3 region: CASSLTGGFTGELFF. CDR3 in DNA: TGTGCCAGCAGCTTGACAGGGGGCTTCACCGGGGAGCTGTTTTTT. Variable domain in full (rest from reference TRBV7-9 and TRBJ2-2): DTGVSQNPRHKITKRGQNVTFRCDPISEHNRLYWYRQTLGQGPEFLTYFQNEAQLEKSRLLSDRFSAERPKGSFSTLEIQRTEQGDSAMYLCASSLTGGFTGELFFGEGSRLTVL.

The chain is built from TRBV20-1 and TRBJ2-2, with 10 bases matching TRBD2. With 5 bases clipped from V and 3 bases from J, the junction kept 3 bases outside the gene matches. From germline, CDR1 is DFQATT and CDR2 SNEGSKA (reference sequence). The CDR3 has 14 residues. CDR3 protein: CSAGLAEYTGELFF. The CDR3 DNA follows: TGCAGTGCTGGACTAGCGGAGTACACCGGGGAGCTGTTTTTT.

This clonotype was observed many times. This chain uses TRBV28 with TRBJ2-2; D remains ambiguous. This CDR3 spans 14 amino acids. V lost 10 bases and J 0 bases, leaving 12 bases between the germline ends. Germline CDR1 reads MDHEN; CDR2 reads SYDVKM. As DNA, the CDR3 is TGTGCCACTCGTGGAGCCGCGAACACCGGGGAGCTGTTTTTT. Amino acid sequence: CATRGAANTGELFF.

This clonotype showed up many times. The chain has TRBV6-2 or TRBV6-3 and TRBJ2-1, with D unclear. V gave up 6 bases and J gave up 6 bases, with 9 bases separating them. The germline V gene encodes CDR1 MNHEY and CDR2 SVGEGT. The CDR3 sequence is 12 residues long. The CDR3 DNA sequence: TGTGCCAGCAGAATCGACTCCAATGAGCAGTTCTTC. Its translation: CASRIDSNEQFF.

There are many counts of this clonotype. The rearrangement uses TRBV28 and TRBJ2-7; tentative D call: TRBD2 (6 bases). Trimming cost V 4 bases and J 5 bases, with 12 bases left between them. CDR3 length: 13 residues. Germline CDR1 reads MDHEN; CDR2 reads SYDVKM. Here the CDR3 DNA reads TGTGCCAGCAGTTCTAGCGTTCCCAACGAGCAGTACTTC. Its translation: CASSSSVPNEQYF.

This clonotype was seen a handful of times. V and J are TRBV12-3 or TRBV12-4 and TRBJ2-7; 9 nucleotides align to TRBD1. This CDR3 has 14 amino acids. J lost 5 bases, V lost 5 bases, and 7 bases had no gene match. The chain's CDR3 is CASSRSGQGHEQYF. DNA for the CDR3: TGTGCCAGCAGTAGATCGGGACAGGGCCACGAGCAGTACTTC.

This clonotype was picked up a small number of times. This CDR3 is CASSQYNEQFF. In DNA, the CDR3 is TGCGCCAGCAGCCAATACAATGAGCAGTTCTTC. This chain connects TRBV4-1 to TRBJ2-1; no firm D call. Between the trimmed V and J ends, which lost 2 bases and 4 bases, there was a span of 0 bases. The CDR3 is 11 amino acids. Germline CDR1 is MGHRA and CDR2 is YSYEKL.

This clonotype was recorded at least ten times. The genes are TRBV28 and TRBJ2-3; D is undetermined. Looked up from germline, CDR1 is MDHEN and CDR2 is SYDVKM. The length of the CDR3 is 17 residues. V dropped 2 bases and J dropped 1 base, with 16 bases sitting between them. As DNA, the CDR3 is TGTGCCAGCAGTTTAGGGTTTCGGGTCGCGGGCACAGATACGCAGTATTTT. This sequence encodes CASSLGFRVAGTDTQYF. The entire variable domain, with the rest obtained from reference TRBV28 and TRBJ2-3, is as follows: DVKVTQSSRYLVKRTGEKVFLECVQDMDHENMFWYRQDPGLGLRLIYFSYDVKMKEKGDIPEGYSVSREKKERFSLILESASTNQTSMYLCASSLGFRVAGTDTQYFGPGTRLTVL.